The 3 T cell receptor beta chains below come from one sample, sequenced in a study of T cells after yellow fever vaccination. A single record per CDR3 protein comes from TCRdb applying MiXCR to the 5' RACE reads. Of 300,000 or so distinct CDR3 sequences in the sample, around 8.1% were seen once. The specimen comprised PBMCs, sampled around 45 days after the first yellow fever vaccination. The receptors shown here come from a man in his late teens or twenties who received the YFV17D yellow fever vaccine.

The table lists this clonotype with a few counts. V gene TRBV7-6 combines with J gene TRBJ2-3, with TRBD1 matching 8 bases. Germline V CDR1 and CDR2: SGHVS, FNYEAQ. The ends lost 5 bases at V and 7 bases at J; junction bases unmatched: 32. The CDR3 totals 22 residues. As DNA, the CDR3 is TGTGCCAGCAGCGCATCTTCCCCCTGGACAGGGATGGTGTCGAGGTTGGGCAATACGCAGTATTTT. It encodes CASSASSPWTGMVSRLGNTQYF.

This clonotype was seen repeatedly, ten times or more. The gene calls are TRBV11-2 and TRBJ1-5, with D unresolved. CDR1 SGHAT and CDR2 FQNNGV come from the germline V gene. CDR3 length equals 14 residues. V was trimmed by 4 bases and J by 2 bases, leaving 9 bases between them. CDR3 sequence: CASSSGPGNQPQHF. DNA for the CDR3: TGTGCCAGCAGCTCCGGACCAGGCAATCAGCCCCAGCATTTT.

This clonotype was counted only a few times. The V call is TRBV13, the J call TRBJ1-6; D is ambiguous. This CDR3 is built from 16 residues. CDR1 is PRHDT and CDR2 is FYEKMQ in the germline V gene (reference sequence). The V gene lost 0 bases and the J gene lost 8 bases, with 14 bases spanning the gap. DNA for the CDR3: TGTGCCAGCAGCTTAGGACCCCCGGACGGTGATTCACCCCTCCACTTT. Amino acid sequence: CASSLGPPDGDSPLHF.